Here is one T cell receptor beta chain with its context. Its antigen specificity is not known. Per-nucleotide qualities are absent, and no much larger clonotype sits a single base away. TCR beta repertoires were profiled from peripheral blood of 13 young patients with multiple sclerosis to demonstrate the VDJtools post-analysis software. The patients with multiple sclerosis were children and adolescents between about 6 and 17 years of age. The sample belongs to a study of post-analysis software for immune sequencing data (dated by TCRdb to 2013 to 2016). In the study overall: The recorded disease courses included relapsing-remitting, secondary progressive and progressive-relapsing multiple sclerosis, and some patients had no subtype annotation. Patient repertoires were compared against around 10 previously published healthy control repertoires from donors aged about 6 to 25 years. A subset of samples was prepared in parallel using single-end sample barcoding, then pooled and co-amplified after Illumina adapter ligation.

Beyond this particular receptor, the publication reports: When samples were clustered directly using the F measure, samples prepared in the same batch co-clustered strongly, which prompted a batch-effect correction. Normalized Chao1 diversity was significantly lower in multiple sclerosis patients than controls, suggesting substantial peripheral T-cell clonal expansion. Four or five TRBV segments, including TRBV5-6, TRBV5-1 and TRBV20-1, were significantly more frequent in patients than controls. The control group was slightly older than the multiple sclerosis patient group.

CDR1 is given as DFQATT and CDR2 as SNEGSKA, both from the germline V gene (reference sequence). Trimming takes 6 bases off V and 6 bases off J; junction bases not matched to a gene: 18. The cysteine opens and the phenylalanine closes a CDR3 of 17 amino acids. Only CDR3 DNA remains: 51 bases, in frame from the first base. The library was produced with PCR. The data were produced on an Illumina HiSeq 2500. To reduce PCR and sequencing biases, unique molecular identifiers were incorporated into the TCR beta cDNA libraries. Every 1 to 10 million input T cells yielded 500,000 or so cDNA molecules, meaning each molecule approximated one T cell. The patient libraries were prepared and sequenced with the same protocol used for the earlier healthy control dataset. Within a given batch, samples were prepared together, multiplexed and sequenced on the same HiSeq lane. The authors' pipeline ran thus. MIGEC was used to process the raw barcoded reads, and molecular identifier groups with only a single read were discarded before consensus assembly and CDR3 extraction. VDJtools was used for post-analysis of the clonotype tables, and diversity was normalized by down-sampling every dataset to the size of the smallest sample. Repertoire overlap clustering matched CDR3 amino acid but not nucleotide sequences to correct batch-related cross-sample contamination. TCRdb trimmed public reads at Q25 via fastp, called clones via MiXCR and kept in-frame beta chains. Every distinct CDR3 protein forms one entry, paired with its most common genes and DNA. The V and J calls come from TCRdb's annotation, not from the publication. This sample has about 810,000 distinct CDR3 sequences in its table, and roughly half of those were observed once. Jointly, the top ten make up roughly 4.4% of the sample.

The clonotype was recovered from a girl aged 5-17 years with multiple sclerosis. Material for sequencing was blood. The sequence is built from TRBV20-1 and TRBJ2-3; 10 bases in between match TRBD2. The nucleotides read TGCAGTGCCCTCCCTCCAGCGGGAGGGCCAAGGCAGGATACGCAGTATTTT. The translation is CSALPPAGGPRQDTQYF.